This entry concerns a single T cell receptor (beta chain). This CDR3 has 17 residues. Germline-derived CDR1 and CDR2 are SGHNT and YENEEA. The trim removed 2 bases at V and 0 bases at J, leaving 8 bases unmatched. These data come from a study of blood T cell repertoires in COVID-19. Sequencing was performed with immunoSEQ multiplex PCR; in TCRdb, only in-frame clones are kept and a portion is missing. This sample has approximately 280,000 clones, with around 84% found just once. This receptor was identified in a man aged 35-49 years who had been exposed to COVID-19. The sequenced sample was PBMCs or T cells enriched from blood (not recorded which). This rearrangement joins TRBV11-3 to TRBJ2-3; 7 positions match TRBD2. CDR3 DNA sequence: TGTGCCAGCAGCTTAAGTTCATTCGGGGGGAGCACAGATACGCAGTATTTT. Amino acids: CASSLSSFGGSTDTQYF.